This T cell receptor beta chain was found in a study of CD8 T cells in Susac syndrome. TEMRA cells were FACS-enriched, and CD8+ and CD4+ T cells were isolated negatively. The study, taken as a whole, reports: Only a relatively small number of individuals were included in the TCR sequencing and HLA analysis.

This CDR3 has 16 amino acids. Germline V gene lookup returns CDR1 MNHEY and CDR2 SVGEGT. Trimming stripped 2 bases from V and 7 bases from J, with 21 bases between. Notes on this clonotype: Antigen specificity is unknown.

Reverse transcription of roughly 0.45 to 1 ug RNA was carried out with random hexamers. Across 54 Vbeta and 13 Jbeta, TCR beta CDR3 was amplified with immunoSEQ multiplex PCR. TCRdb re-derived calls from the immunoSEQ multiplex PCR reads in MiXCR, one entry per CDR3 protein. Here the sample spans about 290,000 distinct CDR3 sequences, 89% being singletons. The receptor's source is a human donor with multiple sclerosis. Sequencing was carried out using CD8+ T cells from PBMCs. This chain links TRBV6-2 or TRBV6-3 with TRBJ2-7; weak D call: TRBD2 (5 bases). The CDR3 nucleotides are TGTGCCAGCAGTTACAAGGCGGGTACGCGTGTACCGGAGCAGTACTTC. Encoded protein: CASSYKAGTRVPEQYF.